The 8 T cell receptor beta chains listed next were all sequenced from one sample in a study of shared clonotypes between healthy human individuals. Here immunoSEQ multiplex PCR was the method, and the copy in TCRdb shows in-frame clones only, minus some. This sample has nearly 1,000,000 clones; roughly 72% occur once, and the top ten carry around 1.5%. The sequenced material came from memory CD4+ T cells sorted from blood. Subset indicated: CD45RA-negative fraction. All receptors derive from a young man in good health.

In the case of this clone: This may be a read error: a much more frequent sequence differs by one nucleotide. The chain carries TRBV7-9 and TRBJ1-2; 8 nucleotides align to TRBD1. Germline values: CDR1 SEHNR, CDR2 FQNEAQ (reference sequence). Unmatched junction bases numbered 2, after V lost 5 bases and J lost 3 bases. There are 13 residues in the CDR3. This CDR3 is CASSPDRDYGYTF. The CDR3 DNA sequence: TGTGCCAGCAGCCCGGACAGGGACTATGGCTACACCTTC.

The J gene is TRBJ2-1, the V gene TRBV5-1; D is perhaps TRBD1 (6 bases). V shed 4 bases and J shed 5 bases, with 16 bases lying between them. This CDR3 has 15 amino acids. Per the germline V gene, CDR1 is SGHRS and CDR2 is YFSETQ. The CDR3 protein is CASSPAGGSNNEQFF. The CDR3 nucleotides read TGCGCCAGCAGCCCCGCTGGGGGCAGTAACAATGAGCAGTTCTTC.

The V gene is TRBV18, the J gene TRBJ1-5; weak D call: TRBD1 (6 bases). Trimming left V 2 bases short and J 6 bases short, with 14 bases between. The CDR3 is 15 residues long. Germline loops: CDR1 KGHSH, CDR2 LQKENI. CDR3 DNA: TGTGCCAGCTCACCAGCCACAGGGTCTGGTCAGCCCCAGCATTTT. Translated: CASSPATGSGQPQHF.

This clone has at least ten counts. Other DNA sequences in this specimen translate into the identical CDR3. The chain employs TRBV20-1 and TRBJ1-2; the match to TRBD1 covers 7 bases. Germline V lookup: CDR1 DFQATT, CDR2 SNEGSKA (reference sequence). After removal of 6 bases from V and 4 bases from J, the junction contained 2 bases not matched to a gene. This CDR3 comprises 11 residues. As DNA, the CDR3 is TGCAGTGCGAGGGACAGCTATGGCTACACCTTC. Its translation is CSARDSYGYTF.

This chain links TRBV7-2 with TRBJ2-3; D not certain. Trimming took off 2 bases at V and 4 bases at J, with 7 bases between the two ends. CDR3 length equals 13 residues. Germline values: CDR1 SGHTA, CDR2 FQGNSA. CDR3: CASSLWVADTQYF. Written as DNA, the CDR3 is TGTGCCAGCAGCTTATGGGTGGCAGATACGCAGTATTTT.

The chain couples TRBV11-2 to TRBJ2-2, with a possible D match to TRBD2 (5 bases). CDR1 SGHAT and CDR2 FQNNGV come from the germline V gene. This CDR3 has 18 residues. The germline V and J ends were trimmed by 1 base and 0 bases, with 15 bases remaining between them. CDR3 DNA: TGTGCCAGCAGCTTAGTGGGCGGGCTCGGAGCGAACACCGGGGAGCTGTTTTTT. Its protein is CASSLVGGLGANTGELFF.

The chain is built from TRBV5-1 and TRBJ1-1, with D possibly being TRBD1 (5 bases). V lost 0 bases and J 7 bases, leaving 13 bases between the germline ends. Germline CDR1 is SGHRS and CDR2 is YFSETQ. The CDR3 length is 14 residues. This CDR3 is CASSLALRQGEAFF. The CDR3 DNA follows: TGCGCCAGCAGCTTGGCCCTGCGGCAGGGTGAAGCTTTCTTT.

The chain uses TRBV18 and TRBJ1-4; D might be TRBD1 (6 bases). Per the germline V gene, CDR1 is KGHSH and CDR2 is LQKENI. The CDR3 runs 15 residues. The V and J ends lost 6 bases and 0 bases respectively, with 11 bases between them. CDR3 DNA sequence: TGTGCCAGCTCGTTCAGGGGTACAACTAATGAAAAACTGTTTTTT. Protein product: CASSFRGTTNEKLFF.